This TCR beta chain is from a study of molecular identifiers for immune sequencing clone quantification. As for the study in general: Replicate RNA came from about 19,000 or 110,000 naive CD8 cells and was split five ways, and four parts were sequenced.

V was clipped by 3 bases and J by 1 base, with 7 bases between them. CDR1 and CDR2 (germline): ENHRY, SYGVKD. The CDR3 is made up of 14 amino acids. TCRdb called the PCR reads again in MiXCR, with one record for every CDR3 protein. Of about 65,000 distinct CDR3 sequences detected, 17% appear once; the ten largest clones hold over 1.2%. This clonotype was picked up many times. No antigen is known for it. Overall study results and limits: In naive cells, under 1% of molecules belonged to clones above 20 RNA copies, against over 97% in effector cells.

The V and J genes are TRBV10-3 and TRBJ2-4; weak D call: TRBD2 (6 bases). Sequenced material: naive CD8+ T cells from blood, with Jurkat cell RNA spiked in. Subset described: FACS-sorted CD8+CD4-CCR7+CD45RA+ naive T cells. This receptor was obtained from a human donor in good health. Some libraries in this study had Jurkat cell RNA spiked in. CDR3 protein: CAISDGGAKNIQYF. The DNA for the CDR3 is TGTGCCATCAGTGATGGGGGGGCCAAAAACATTCAGTACTTC.